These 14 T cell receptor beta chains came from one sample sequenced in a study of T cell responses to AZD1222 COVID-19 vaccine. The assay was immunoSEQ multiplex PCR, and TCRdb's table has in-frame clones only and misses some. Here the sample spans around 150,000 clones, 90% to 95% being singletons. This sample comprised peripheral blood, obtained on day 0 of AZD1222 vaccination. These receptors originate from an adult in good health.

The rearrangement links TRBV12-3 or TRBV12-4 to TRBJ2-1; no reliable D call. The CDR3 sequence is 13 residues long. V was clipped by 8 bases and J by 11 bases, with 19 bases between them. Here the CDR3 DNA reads TGTGCCAGCCGTCCCAGCCTGGGATCTAAGCAGTTCTTC. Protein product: CASRPSLGSKQFF.

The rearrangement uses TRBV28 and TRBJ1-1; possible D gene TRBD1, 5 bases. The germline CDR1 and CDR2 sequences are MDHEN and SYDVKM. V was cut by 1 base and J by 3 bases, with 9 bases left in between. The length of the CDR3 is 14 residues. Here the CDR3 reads CASSLSAGDTEAFF. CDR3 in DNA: TGTGCCAGCAGTTTATCCGCGGGGGACACTGAAGCTTTCTTT.

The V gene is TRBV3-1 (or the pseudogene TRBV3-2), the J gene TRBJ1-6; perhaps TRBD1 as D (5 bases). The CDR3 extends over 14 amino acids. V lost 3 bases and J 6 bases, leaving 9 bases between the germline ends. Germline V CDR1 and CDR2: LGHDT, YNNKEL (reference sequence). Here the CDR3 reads CASSQRGGNSPLHF. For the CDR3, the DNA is TGTGCCAGCAGCCAGAGGGGAGGTAATTCACCCCTCCACTTT.

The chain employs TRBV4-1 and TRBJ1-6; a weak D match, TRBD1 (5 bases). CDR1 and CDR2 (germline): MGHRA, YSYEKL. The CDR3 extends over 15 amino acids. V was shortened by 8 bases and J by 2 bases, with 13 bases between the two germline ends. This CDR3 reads CASRRDSPYNSPLHF. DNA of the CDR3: TGCGCCAGCCGCCGGGACTCTCCCTATAATTCACCCCTCCACTTT.

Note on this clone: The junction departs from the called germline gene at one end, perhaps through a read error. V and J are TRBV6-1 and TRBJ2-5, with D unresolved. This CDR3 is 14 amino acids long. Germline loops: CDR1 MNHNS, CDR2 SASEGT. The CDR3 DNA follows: TGTGCCAGCAGTGAATATAGCTCCCAAGAGGCCCAGTACTTC. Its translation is CASSEYSSQEAQYF.

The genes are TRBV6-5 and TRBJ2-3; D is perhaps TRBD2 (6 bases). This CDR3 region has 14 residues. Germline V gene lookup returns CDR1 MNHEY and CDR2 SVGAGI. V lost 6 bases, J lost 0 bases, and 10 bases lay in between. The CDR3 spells CASRRGPSTDTQYF. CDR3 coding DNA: TGTGCCAGCAGGCGGGGCCCCAGCACAGATACGCAGTATTTT.

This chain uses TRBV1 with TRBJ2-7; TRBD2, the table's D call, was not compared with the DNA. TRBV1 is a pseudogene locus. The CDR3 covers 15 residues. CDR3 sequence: CTSSHTRAYPYEQYV. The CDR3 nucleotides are TGCACCAGCAGCCACACGCGGGCCTATCCCTACGAGCAGTACGTC.

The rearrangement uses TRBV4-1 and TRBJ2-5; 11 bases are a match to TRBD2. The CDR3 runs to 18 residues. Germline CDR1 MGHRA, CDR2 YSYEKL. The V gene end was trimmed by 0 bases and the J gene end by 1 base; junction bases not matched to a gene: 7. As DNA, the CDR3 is TGCGCCAGCAGCCAAGATGCCGGGACTAGCGGTTCCCAAGAGACCCAGTACTTC. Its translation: CASSQDAGTSGSQETQYF.

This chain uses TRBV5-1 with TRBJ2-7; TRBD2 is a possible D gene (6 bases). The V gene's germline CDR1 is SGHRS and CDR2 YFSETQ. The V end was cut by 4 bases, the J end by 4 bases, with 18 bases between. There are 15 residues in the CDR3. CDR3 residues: CASSAPGGAPYEQYV. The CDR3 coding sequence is TGCGCCAGCAGCGCTCCAGGAGGGGCCCCTTACGAGCAGTACGTC.

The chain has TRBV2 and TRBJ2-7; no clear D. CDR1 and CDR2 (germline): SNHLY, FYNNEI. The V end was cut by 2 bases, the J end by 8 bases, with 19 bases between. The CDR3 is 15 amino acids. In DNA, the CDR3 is TGTGCCAGCAGTGAACCCAGACACCCCCCCGGACAGCAGTACGTC. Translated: CASSEPRHPPGQQYV.

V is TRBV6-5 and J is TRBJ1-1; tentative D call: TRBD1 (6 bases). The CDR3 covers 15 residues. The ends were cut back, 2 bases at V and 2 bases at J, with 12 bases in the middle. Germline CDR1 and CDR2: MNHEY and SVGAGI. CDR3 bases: TGTGCCAGCAGTTACGAGCAGGGGATTAACACTGAAGCTTTCTTT. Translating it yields CASSYEQGINTEAFF.

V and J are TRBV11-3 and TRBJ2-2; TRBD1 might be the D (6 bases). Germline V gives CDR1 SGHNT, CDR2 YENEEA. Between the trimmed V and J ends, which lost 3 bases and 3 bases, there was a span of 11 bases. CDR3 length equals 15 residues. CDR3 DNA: TGTGCCAGCAGCTTTGCAGGGGTGTACACCGGGGAGCTGTTTTTT. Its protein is CASSFAGVYTGELFF.

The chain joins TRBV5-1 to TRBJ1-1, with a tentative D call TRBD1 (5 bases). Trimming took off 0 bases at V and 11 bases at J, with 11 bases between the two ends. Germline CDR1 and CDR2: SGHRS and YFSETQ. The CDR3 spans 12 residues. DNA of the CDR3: TGCGCCAGCAGCTTGGCAGGGATGTTTGCTTTCTTT. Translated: CASSLAGMFAFF.

The CDR3, as DNA: TGTGCCAGCAGGTATCGGGAAAAGGGTCCCTATGGCTACACCTTC. Its protein is CASRYREKGPYGYTF. This chain links TRBV7-8 with TRBJ1-2; D not resolved. Trimming took 6 bases from V and 4 from J, leaving 18 bases between them. Per the germline V gene, CDR1 is SGHVS and CDR2 is FQNEAQ. CDR3 size: 15 residues.